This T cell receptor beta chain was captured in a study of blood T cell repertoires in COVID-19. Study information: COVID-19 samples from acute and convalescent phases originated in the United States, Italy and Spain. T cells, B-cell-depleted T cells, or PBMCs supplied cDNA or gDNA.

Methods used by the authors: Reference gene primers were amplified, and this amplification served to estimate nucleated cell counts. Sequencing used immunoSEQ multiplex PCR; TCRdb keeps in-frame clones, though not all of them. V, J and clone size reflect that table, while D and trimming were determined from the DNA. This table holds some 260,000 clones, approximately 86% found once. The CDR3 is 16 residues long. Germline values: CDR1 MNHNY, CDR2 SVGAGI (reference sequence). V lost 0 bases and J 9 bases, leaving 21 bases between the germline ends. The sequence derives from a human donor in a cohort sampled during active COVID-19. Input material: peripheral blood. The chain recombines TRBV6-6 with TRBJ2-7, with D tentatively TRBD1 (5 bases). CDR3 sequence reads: CASSYSTQGSTNVQYF. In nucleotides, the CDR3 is TGTGCCAGCAGTTACTCAACCCAGGGATCTACGAATGTGCAGTACTTC.